This TCR beta chain was retrieved from a study of neurological immune-mediated disorders. At least ten counts were recorded for this clonotype. J gave up 4 bases and V 7 bases, and 3 bases lay outside the gene matches. Germline CDR1 is ENHRY and CDR2 is SYGVKD. The CDR3 sequence is 13 residues long. 5'RACE with 10-nucleotide random UMIs produced the cDNA. The authors obtained over 160 million TCR-beta sequences from 15-18 subjects per sequencing run. Each CDR3 protein gets one entry after TCRdb re-called the 5' RACE reads with MiXCR. The data show roughly 28,000 distinct CDR3 sequences, 9% to 15% seen once.

Material for sequencing was PBMCs. The receptor was derived from a man between 60 and 75 years old in good health. The gene calls are TRBV10-3 and TRBJ1-5; 8 nucleotides agree with TRBD1. The CDR3: CAITDRANQPQHF. The DNA for the CDR3 is TGTGCCATCACGGACAGGGCGAATCAGCCCCAGCATTTT.